The 8 T cell receptor beta chains presented below share a single source sample, sequenced in a study of CD8+ T cells in alopecia areata. TCR sequencing used cDNA made by reverse transcription of extracted RNA. TCRdb keeps only in-frame clones here, not all; method: immunoSEQ multiplex PCR. The data hold about 210,000 clones, with more than 45% observed a single time. Treatment described: oral pan-JAK inhibitor, 5-10 mg twice daily. Sequencing was performed on CD4+ T cells sorted from blood, taken at week 4, from a patient treated with tofacitinib. The receptors shown here come from a human donor with alopecia areata.

This clone was detected a few times. The V and J genes are TRBV29-1 and TRBJ1-4; D is unresolved. The CDR3 loop spans 14 amino acids. Trimming stripped 7 bases from V and 5 bases from J, with 17 bases between. CDR1 is SQVTM and CDR2 is ANQGSEA in the germline V gene. CDR3 amino acids: CSARRGPGNEKLFF. In DNA, the CDR3 is TGCAGCGCGAGGCGTGGTCCGGGGAATGAAAAACTGTTTTTT.

This clone turned up a few times. The chain uses TRBV2 and TRBJ2-5, with 7 nucleotides matching TRBD1. Trimming at V came to 4 bases and at J to 4 bases, leaving 9 bases not matched to a gene. The CDR3 is 15 residues long. The germline gives CDR1 SNHLY, CDR2 FYNNEI. CDR3 DNA: TGTGCCAGCAGTGGAAACAGGGGCGTGCGAGAGACCCAGTACTTC. As protein: CASSGNRGVRETQYF.

J is TRBJ2-1 and V is TRBV5-1; the D gene is possibly TRBD1 (7 bases). Germline V gene sequence: CDR1 SGHRS, CDR2 YFSETQ. Trimming cost V 3 bases and J 6 bases, with 10 bases left between them. This CDR3 is 13 amino acids long. CDR3 coding DNA: TGCGCCAGCAGCTCAGGGGGGATCAATGAGCAGTTCTTC. Encoded protein: CASSSGGINEQFF.

This chain uses TRBV29-1 with TRBJ2-7; 7 bases map to TRBD2. With 4 bases clipped from V and 0 bases from J, the junction kept 9 bases outside the gene matches. Germline V gene data show CDR1 as SQVTM and CDR2 as ANQGSEA. The CDR3 totals 15 residues. Here the CDR3 reads CSVVPGGSSSYEQYF. The DNA for the CDR3 is TGCAGCGTTGTACCCGGGGGGTCGAGCTCCTACGAGCAGTACTTC.

V and J are TRBV15 and TRBJ2-2; D ambiguous. Trimming took off 5 bases at V and 6 bases at J, with 10 bases between the two ends. This CDR3 spans 13 amino acids. Germline V CDR1 and CDR2: LNHNV, YYDKDF (reference sequence). CDR3 sequence: CATSAYKSGELFF. CDR3 DNA sequence: TGTGCCACCAGCGCGTACAAGTCCGGGGAGCTGTTTTTT.

V and J are TRBV29-1 and TRBJ1-2; D may be TRBD1 (6 bases). The germline gives CDR1 SQVTM, CDR2 ANQGSEA. V lost 1 base, J lost 8 bases, and 17 bases lay in between. The CDR3 extends over 14 amino acids. The CDR3 is CSVEVGQGKGGYTF. The CDR3 nucleotides read TGCAGCGTTGAAGTAGGGCAGGGGAAGGGCGGCTACACCTTC.

This rearrangement joins TRBV6-5 to TRBJ2-7; 10 nucleotides align to TRBD2. The junction had 1 base not matched to a gene; V was cut back by 5 bases and J by 0 bases. CDR1 and CDR2 from the germline V gene are MNHEY and SVGAGI. This CDR3 is 14 amino acids long. The chain's CDR3 is CASSRTSGSYEQYF. For the CDR3, the DNA is TGTGCCAGCAGTCGGACTAGCGGCTCCTACGAGCAGTACTTC.

Comment on this clone: The junction departs from the called germline gene at one end, perhaps through a read error. The gene calls are TRBV7-9 and TRBJ1-1; D unclear. The CDR3 contains 14 residues. Germline V CDR1 and CDR2: SEHNR, FQNEAQ (reference sequence). The CDR3 DNA is TGTGCCAGCAGCTTAGACGGAGTACCCACTAAAGCTTTCTTT. Its protein product is CASSLDGVPTKAFF.